One sample yielded the 27 T cell receptor beta chains listed below, sequenced in a study of blood T cell repertoires in COVID-19. Measured with immunoSEQ multiplex PCR; TCRdb has only the in-frame clones, and not every one. The table lists 250,000 or so clones, approximately 86% of them singletons, with about 1.6% in the top ten. Input material: PBMCs or T cells enriched from blood (not recorded which). The receptors derive from a woman aged 50 to 60 who had recovered from COVID-19.

The rearrangement joins TRBV5-4 to TRBJ2-5, with TRBD1 matching 8 bases. Germline V gene data show CDR1 as SGHNT and CDR2 as YYREEE (reference sequence). J was trimmed by 5 bases and V by 5 bases; bases with no gene match: 11. The CDR3 is made up of 15 amino acids. DNA of the CDR3: TGTGCCAGCAGACAAGGACAGGGCGCGGGCGAGACCCAGTACTTC. This encodes CASRQGQGAGETQYF.

This chain connects TRBV7-9 to TRBJ2-7, with a possible D match to TRBD2 (5 bases). Germline V gene sequence: CDR1 SEHNR, CDR2 FQNEAQ (reference sequence). The V gene lost 5 bases and the J gene lost 2 bases, with 10 bases spanning the gap. The CDR3 totals 13 residues. Here the CDR3 reads CASSIGLPYEQYF. The DNA of the CDR3 is TGTGCCAGCAGCATTGGACTGCCCTACGAGCAGTACTTC. The variable domain in full, with the rest retrieved from reference TRBV7-9 and TRBJ2-7, is DTGVSQNPRHKITKRGQNVTFRCDPISEHNRLYWYRQTLGQGPEFLTYFQNEAQLEKSRLLSDRFSAERPKGSFSTLEIQRTEQGDSAMYLCASSIGLPYEQYFGPGTRLTVT.

J is TRBJ2-5 and V is TRBV5-5; 8 bases fit TRBD1. CDR1 is SGHKS and CDR2 is YYEKEE in the germline V gene (reference sequence). The length of the CDR3 is 13 residues. Trimming removed 4 bases from V and 5 bases from J; junction bases left unmatched: 4. The DNA of the CDR3 is TGTGCCAGCAGCACGGACAGGGCGGAGACCCAGTACTTC. It is translated as CASSTDRAETQYF.

This chain links TRBV7-9 with TRBJ2-1; 7 bases agree with TRBD1. Looked up from germline, CDR1 is SEHNR and CDR2 is FQNEAQ (reference sequence). V shed 5 bases, J shed 14 bases, and the junction held 9 bases outside the gene matches. The CDR3 extends over 12 amino acids. The CDR3: CASSPKTGYEFF. CDR3 DNA sequence: TGTGCCAGCAGCCCCAAGACAGGGTATGAGTTCTTC.

This clone was picked up one time. The CDR3 is CASKRGGTDNSPLHF. The CDR3, as DNA: TGTGCCAGCAAAAGAGGGGGGACAGATAATTCACCCCTCCACTTT. The V gene is TRBV28, the J gene TRBJ1-6; 7 bases agree with TRBD1. Per germline, CDR1 MDHEN and CDR2 SYDVKM. CDR3 length equals 15 residues. Unmatched junction bases numbered 8, after V lost 7 bases and J lost 5 bases.

V and J are TRBV9 and TRBJ2-3, with D uncertain. Germline lookup yields CDR1 SGDLS and CDR2 YYNGEE. V was cut by 4 bases and J by 3 bases, with 12 bases left in between. The CDR3 contains 14 residues. CDR3 sequence reads: CASSLALTTDTQYF. DNA for the CDR3: TGTGCCAGCAGCCTCGCGTTAACGACAGATACGCAGTATTTT.

The chain's CDR3 is CASSLILTGLAFGNEQFF. In DNA form, the CDR3 reads TGTGCCAGCAGTCTTATTTTGACGGGACTAGCTTTTGGGAATGAGCAGTTCTTC. This sequence joins TRBV27 and TRBJ2-1, with TRBD2 matching 9 bases. CDR1 and CDR2 (germline): MNHEY, SMNVEV (reference sequence). The CDR3 loop spans 18 amino acids. After removal of 5 bases from V and 7 bases from J, the junction contained 18 bases not matched to a gene.

V gene TRBV27 combines with J gene TRBJ2-1, with 8 bases fitting TRBD1. The V and J ends lost 3 bases and 8 bases, in that order; junction bases with no gene match: 3. Germline CDR1 MNHEY, CDR2 SMNVEV (reference sequence). The CDR3 consists of 13 residues. This CDR3 reads CASSLDRVHEQFF. The CDR3 bases are TGTGCCAGCAGTTTGGACAGGGTCCATGAGCAGTTCTTC.

V gene TRBV9 combines with J gene TRBJ2-7, with 15 bases identical to TRBD2. The germline V gene encodes CDR1 SGDLS and CDR2 YYNGEE. The CDR3 runs 18 residues. Unmatched junction bases numbered 9, after V lost 0 bases and J lost 5 bases. The CDR3 DNA sequence: TGTGCCAGCAGCGTAGGTATTGGGACTAGCGGGAGGTTCCACGAGCAGTACTTC. Its translation is CASSVGIGTSGRFHEQYF.

The V and J genes are TRBV5-1 and TRBJ2-1; 9 nucleotides agree with TRBD2. V gave up 1 base and J gave up 9 bases; unmatched junction bases: 8. Germline CDR1 reads SGHRS; CDR2 reads YFSETQ. The CDR3 is made up of 15 amino acids. The CDR3 loop is CASSLRVAGDPEQFF. The DNA for the CDR3 is TGCGCCAGCAGCTTGCGTGTAGCGGGAGATCCTGAGCAGTTCTTC.

V gene TRBV6-5 combines with J gene TRBJ1-3, with D possibly TRBD1 on 5 matching bases. Germline loops: CDR1 MNHEY, CDR2 SVGAGI. Deletions cut 0 bases from V and 3 bases from J, with 9 bases between. The CDR3 runs 15 residues. As DNA, the CDR3 is TGTGCCAGCAGTTACTCATCGGGGGTTGGAAACACCATATATTTT. Translated: CASSYSSGVGNTIYF.

DNA for the CDR3: TGCAGTGCCGTACAAGGCGGAGCTTTCTTT. Translation gives CSAVQGGAFF. The rearrangement links TRBV20-1 to TRBJ1-1; the D is unclear. V was clipped by 6 bases and J by 10 bases, with 12 bases between them. This CDR3 region has 10 residues. Per germline, CDR1 DFQATT and CDR2 SNEGSKA (reference sequence).

This chain links TRBV2 with TRBJ2-1; 10 bases fit TRBD2. Germline lookup yields CDR1 SNHLY and CDR2 FYNNEI. The CDR3 consists of 16 residues. V shed 5 bases, J shed 7 bases, and the junction held 11 bases outside the gene matches. The CDR3 reads CASSYNTGLAMNEQFF. CDR3 DNA: TGTGCCAGCAGTTACAATACGGGACTAGCGATGAATGAGCAGTTCTTC.

The chain uses TRBV15 and TRBJ2-1, with a possible D match to TRBD2 (6 bases). Looked up from germline, CDR1 is LNHNV and CDR2 is YYDKDF (reference sequence). The CDR3 spans 14 residues. The V end lost 8 bases, the J end lost 0 bases, and 11 bases lay between the germline ends. The CDR3 DNA follows: TGTGCCACCCTTAGCGGTAGCTCCTACAATGAGCAGTTCTTC. The encoded protein is CATLSGSSYNEQFF. Together with reference TRBV15 and TRBJ2-1, the CDR3 gives the full variable domain: DAMVIQNPRYQVTQFGKPVTLSCSQTLNHNVMYWYQQKSSQAPKLLFHYYDKDFNNEADTPDNFQSRRPNTSFCFLDIRSPGLGDTAMYLCATLSGSSYNEQFFGPGTRLTVL.

The chain's CDR3 is CASSQDRASNYGYTF. DNA for the CDR3: TGCGCCAGCAGCCAAGATCGAGCCTCTAACTATGGCTACACCTTC. The chain joins TRBV4-3 to TRBJ1-2, with unresolved D. Germline V lookup: CDR1 LGHNA, CDR2 YSLEER. With 0 bases removed from V and 0 bases from J, the gap between germline ends came to 8 bases. CDR3 size: 15 residues.

The rearrangement uses TRBV19 and TRBJ2-5, with D tentatively TRBD1 (6 bases). Deletions cut 3 bases from V and 5 bases from J, with 10 bases between. CDR1 and CDR2 (germline): LNHDA, SQIVND (reference sequence). There are 13 residues in the CDR3. CDR3 amino acids: CASSIGQFETQYF. Here the CDR3 DNA reads TGTGCCAGTAGTATTGGACAGTTCGAGACCCAGTACTTC.

The chain recombines TRBV7-2 with TRBJ2-1; TRBD2 aligns across 7 bases. J gave up 0 bases and V 2 bases, and 7 bases lay outside the gene matches. This CDR3 is built from 17 residues. CDR1 is SGHTA, CDR2 FQGNSA, per germline. CDR3 nucleotide sequence: TGTGCCAGCAGCTTAAATAGCGGGCATTTCTCCTACAATGAGCAGTTCTTC. It codes for CASSLNSGHFSYNEQFF. The variable domain in full, completed from reference TRBV7-2 and TRBJ2-1, reads GAGVSQSPSNKVTEKGKDVELRCDPISGHTALYWYRQSLGQGLEFLIYFQGNSAPDKSGLPSDRFSAERTGGSVSTLTIQRTQQEDSAVYLCASSLNSGHFSYNEQFFGPGTRLTVL.

The chain carries TRBV5-6 and TRBJ1-6; weak D call: TRBD1 (6 bases). Germline V lookup: CDR1 SGHDT, CDR2 YYEEEE. V lost 0 bases and J 0 bases, leaving 10 bases between the germline ends. This CDR3 has 17 residues. For the CDR3, the DNA is TGTGCCAGCAGCTTGGGGGGACATAGCTCCTATAATTCACCCCTCCACTTT. It encodes CASSLGGHSSYNSPLHF.

V is TRBV28 and J is TRBJ2-5, with 12 bases aligning to TRBD2. CDR3 length: 14 amino acids. Germline V CDR1 and CDR2: MDHEN, SYDVKM. With V trimmed by 8 bases and J by 4 bases, 5 bases remained unmatched. The CDR3 region has the DNA TGTGCCAGCCTACTAGCGGGAGGTCGAGAGACCCAGTACTTC. It specifies CASLLAGGRETQYF. Full variable domain (rest looked up from reference TRBV28 and TRBJ2-5): DVKVTQSSRYLVKRTGEKVFLECVQDMDHENMFWYRQDPGLGLRLIYFSYDVKMKEKGDIPEGYSVSREKKERFSLILESASTNQTSMYLCASLLAGGRETQYFGPGTRLLVL.

This clone has only a few counts. For the CDR3, the DNA is TGTGCCAGCAGCCAATGGGGAGTCCCTCCGGGGGAGCTGTTTTTT. Its translation is CASSQWGVPPGELFF. The genes are TRBV3-1 (or the pseudogene TRBV3-2) and TRBJ2-2; a possible D gene is TRBD2 (5 bases). The CDR3 covers 15 residues. Germline CDR1 LGHDT, CDR2 YNNKEL (reference sequence). With 2 bases removed from V and 8 bases from J, the gap between germline ends came to 15 bases.

V is TRBV7-9 and J is TRBJ1-2; 9 positions agree with TRBD1. This CDR3 has 17 amino acids. Germline V gives CDR1 SEHNR, CDR2 FQNEAQ (reference sequence). After removal of 6 bases from V and 6 bases from J, the junction contained 17 bases not matched to a gene. The CDR3: CASRPNSNRGRLNGYTF. The CDR3 nucleotides read TGTGCCAGCAGACCTAACTCCAACAGGGGGCGATTGAATGGCTACACCTTC.

As DNA, the CDR3 is TGCGCCAGCAGCCAATCCGGGACTAGCGGGCCTTACAATGAGCAGTTCTTC. The encoded protein is CASSQSGTSGPYNEQFF. The chain links TRBV4-3 to TRBJ2-1, with 12 positions matching TRBD2. The CDR3 loop spans 17 amino acids. The ends lost 2 bases at V and 4 bases at J; junction bases unmatched: 6. In germline, CDR1 is LGHNA, CDR2 YSLEER.

The gene calls are TRBV18 and TRBJ1-2; 8 bases map to TRBD1. Germline trimming cut 4 bases from V and 3 bases from J; bases unmatched to any gene: 1. The CDR3 runs 13 residues. Per germline, CDR1 KGHSH and CDR2 LQKENI. In nucleotides, the CDR3 is TGTGCCAGCTCACGGGGACAGGACTATGGCTACACCTTC. Translating it yields CASSRGQDYGYTF.

This clone appeared a single time. The chain links TRBV9 to TRBJ2-1, with 7 bases lining up with TRBD1. V gave up 0 bases and J gave up 4 bases; unmatched junction bases: 7. The CDR3 sequence is 16 residues long. CDR1 is SGDLS, CDR2 YYNGEE, per germline. The CDR3 protein is CASSVEAGGLYNEQFF. CDR3 nucleotides: TGTGCCAGCAGCGTAGAGGCAGGGGGATTATACAATGAGCAGTTCTTC.

V is TRBV7-3 and J is TRBJ2-7; 12 nucleotides line up with TRBD2. CDR1 is SGHTA, CDR2 FQGTGA, per germline. The J segment lost 0 bases and the V segment lost 2 bases, leaving 11 bases of the junction unmatched. The CDR3 has 19 residues. The CDR3 DNA reads as TGTGCCAGCAGCTTACAGGACAGGTCGACTAGCGGGAGCTCCTACGAGCAGTACTTC. This codes for CASSLQDRSTSGSSYEQYF.

This rearrangement joins TRBV9 to TRBJ1-6, with 7 bases fitting TRBD1. CDR3 size: 15 residues. Germline-derived CDR1 and CDR2 are SGDLS and YYNGEE. V lost 3 bases, J lost 7 bases, and 7 bases stayed unmatched. The DNA of the CDR3 is TGTGCCAGCAGCGCCCGACAGGGAGGCAATTCACCCCTCCACTTT. Protein product: CASSARQGGNSPLHF. Supplemented by reference TRBV9 and TRBJ1-6, the full variable domain reads DSGVTQTPKHLITATGQRVTLRCSPRSGDLSVYWYQQSLDQGLQFLIQYYNGEERAKGNILERFSAQQFPDLHSELNLSSLELGDSALYFCASSARQGGNSPLHFGNGTRLTVT.

The rearrangement uses TRBV29-1 and TRBJ1-1; tentatively, D is TRBD1 (6 bases). Germline lookup yields CDR1 SQVTM and CDR2 ANQGSEA. This CDR3 has 13 amino acids. Trimming took 6 bases from V and 4 from J, leaving 15 bases between them. The CDR3 DNA reads as TGCAGCGTGGGCCAGGGGATAGCCACTGAAGCTTTCTTT. Translated: CSVGQGIATEAFF.